This T cell receptor (beta chain) is from a study of regulatory T cells in long-lasting Graves disease. Study-level findings and limits: TRBV28, TRBJ1-2 and TRBJ2-5 were segments that persistent disease favored.

The germline gives CDR1 DFQATT, CDR2 SNEGSKA (reference sequence). The CDR3 loop spans 15 amino acids. V shed 5 bases, J shed 4 bases, and the junction held 8 bases outside the gene matches. Arm-PCR of CDR3 regions and iRepertoire HTBI primers were used to build TCR beta libraries. TCRdb redid the calling of the multiplex PCR reads with MiXCR, one entry per CDR3 protein. The table has around 450,000 distinct CDR3 sequences, about 22% seen once; the top ten hold around 7%. Time point meaning: persistent/refractory GD, antithyroid drugs over 5 years with positive TRAb. Preparation of the TCR library used RNA extracted from PBMCs. The patient group derived from an endocrinology department in Xi'an, China. About 8.8 milliliters of peripheral blood were drawn into EDTA tubes. The sample holds many counts of this clonotype. Its cognate antigen is unknown.

This TCR derives from a female donor with Graves disease. The rearrangement uses TRBV20-1 and TRBJ2-5; 12 bases map to TRBD1. The material sequenced was peripheral blood mononuclear cells (PBMCs), taken when the disease was refractory, from a patient treated with antithyroid drugs. The CDR3 region is CSASPGQGALETQYF. The CDR3 DNA reads as TGCAGTGCTTCCCCGGGACAGGGGGCTCTAGAGACCCAGTACTTC.